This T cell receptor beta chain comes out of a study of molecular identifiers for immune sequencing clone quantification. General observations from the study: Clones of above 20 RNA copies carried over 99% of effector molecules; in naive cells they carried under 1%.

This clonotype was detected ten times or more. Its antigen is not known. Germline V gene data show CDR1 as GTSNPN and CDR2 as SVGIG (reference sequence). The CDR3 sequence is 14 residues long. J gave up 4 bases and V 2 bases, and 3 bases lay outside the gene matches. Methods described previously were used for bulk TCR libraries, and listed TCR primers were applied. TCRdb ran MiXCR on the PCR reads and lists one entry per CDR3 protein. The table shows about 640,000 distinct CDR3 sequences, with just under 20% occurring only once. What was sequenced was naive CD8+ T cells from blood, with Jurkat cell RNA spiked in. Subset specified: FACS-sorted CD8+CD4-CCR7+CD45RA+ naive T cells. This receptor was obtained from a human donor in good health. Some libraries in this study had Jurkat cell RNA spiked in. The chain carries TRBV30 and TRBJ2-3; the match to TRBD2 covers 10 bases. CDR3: CAWSTSGIADTQYF. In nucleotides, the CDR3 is TGTGCCTGGAGTACTAGCGGGATCGCAGATACGCAGTATTTT.